One sample yielded the 19 T cell receptor beta chains listed below, sequenced in a study of cytomegalovirus exposure and HLA in healthy donors. With 60 Vbeta and 13 Jbeta primers, the PCR was carried out. The repertoire was sequenced with immunoSEQ multiplex PCR; TCRdb's copy has only in-frame clones and lacks some. This sample carries around 230,000 clones, 75% to 80% of them seen once, and the ten largest clones take 1.8%. Sequenced material: PBMCs. The receptors originated from a male donor in good health and CMV-seronegative.

The V call is TRBV4-2, the J call TRBJ1-5; the D is unclear. Germline CDR1 LGHNA, CDR2 YNFKEQ. The V end was cut by 0 bases, the J end by 7 bases, with 16 bases between. This CDR3 has 16 amino acids. CDR3 sequence (DNA): TGTGCCAGCAGCCAAGAGAGAGGCCGGGAGTCCCAGCCCCAGCATTTT. It translates to CASSQERGRESQPQHF.

Only one count was recorded for this clone. This chain joins TRBV4-3 and TRBJ1-2, with 7 bases fitting TRBD1. Trimming cost V 4 bases and J 4 bases; bases outside gene matches: 3. There are 13 residues in the CDR3. Germline V gene lookup returns CDR1 LGHNA and CDR2 YSLEER. The CDR3 loop reads CASSPGTAYGYTF. The CDR3 nucleotides are TGCGCCAGCAGCCCTGGGACAGCCTATGGCTACACCTTC.

V is TRBV9 and J is TRBJ1-5; TRBD1 agrees at 7 bases. J gave up 6 bases and V 3 bases, and 6 bases lay outside the gene matches. CDR1 is SGDLS, CDR2 YYNGEE, per germline. CDR3 length equals 14 residues. CDR3 nucleotides: TGTGCCAGCAGCGGACAGGGTAGGGGTCAGCCCCAGCATTTT. Translation: CASSGQGRGQPQHF.

The rearrangement uses TRBV6-4 and TRBJ1-5; D perhaps matches TRBD1 (5 bases). CDR3 length: 14 residues. The V and J ends lost 6 bases and 1 base respectively, with 10 bases between them. CDR1 and CDR2 from the germline V gene are MRHNA and SNTAGT. The DNA for the CDR3 is TGTGCCAGCAGCCTGACAGCCAGCAATCAGCCCCAGCATTTT. Protein: CASSLTASNQPQHF.

The chain joins TRBV27 to TRBJ1-2; a possible D gene is TRBD1 (6 bases). With 3 bases removed from V and 1 base from J, the gap between germline ends came to 9 bases. Per the germline V gene, CDR1 is MNHEY and CDR2 is SMNVEV (reference sequence). The CDR3 extends over 14 amino acids. CDR3 DNA sequence: TGTGCCAGCAGTTTTCAGGGGAATAACTATGGCTACACCTTC. Amino acid sequence: CASSFQGNNYGYTF.

The rearrangement links TRBV19 to TRBJ2-5, with 8 bases fitting TRBD1. Germline V gene data show CDR1 as LNHDA and CDR2 as SQIVND (reference sequence). With V trimmed by 5 bases and J by 5 bases, 10 bases remained unmatched. The CDR3 runs to 15 residues. The CDR3 DNA is TGTGCCAGTAGTTGGCAGGGGGCTATTCAGGAGACCCAGTACTTC. Protein sequence: CASSWQGAIQETQYF.

This sequence joins TRBV21-1 and TRBJ1-2; TRBD1 is the table's D call, not checked against the DNA. TRBV21-1 is described as a pseudogene. This CDR3 is built from 15 residues. This chain's CDR3 is CASSKRSRGDYGYTF. In nucleotides, the CDR3 is TGTGCCAGCAGCAAAAGATCCAGGGGGGACTATGGCTACACCTTC.

With regard to this clone: Sequence at one end of the junction differs from germline and may be a read error. The chain carries TRBV10-3 and TRBJ1-4, with 9 bases fitting TRBD1. Germline CDR1 and CDR2: ENHRY and SYGVKD. The CDR3 is made up of 14 amino acids. CDR3 sequence reads: CAISESQRSGDRVF. CDR3 coding DNA: TGTGCCATCAGTGAGTCGCAGCGCTCCGGGGACAGGGTATTT.

The chain recombines TRBV25-1 with TRBJ1-1; no clear D gene. Germline assignment: CDR1 MGHDK and CDR2 SYGVNS. CDR3 length equals 14 residues. V lost 3 bases and J 3 bases, leaving 11 bases between the germline ends. The chain's CDR3 is CASSEAGKHTEAFF. The CDR3 DNA follows: TGTGCCAGCAGTGAGGCGGGGAAACACACTGAAGCTTTCTTT. The full variable domain, in which reference TRBV25-1 and TRBJ1-1 provide the parts outside the CDR3, is EADIYQTPRYLVIGTGKKITLECSQTMGHDKMYWYQQDPGMELHLIHYSYGVNSTEKGDLSSESTVSRIRTEHFPLTLESARPSHTSQYLCASSEAGKHTEAFFGQGTRLTVV.

This rearrangement joins TRBV27 to TRBJ2-3; TRBD2 matches at 13 bases. The germline V gene has CDR1 MNHEY and CDR2 SMNVEV (reference sequence). The CDR3 contains 16 residues. Unmatched junction bases numbered 5, after V lost 2 bases and J lost 6 bases. Here the CDR3 DNA reads TGTGCCAGCAGTTTAGGGGGACTAGCGGGGACGGATACGCAGTATTTT. This translates into CASSLGGLAGTDTQYF.

The V gene is TRBV4-1, the J gene TRBJ2-7; possible D gene TRBD1, 5 bases. The CDR3 runs to 14 residues. The V gene's germline CDR1 is MGHRA and CDR2 YSYEKL. The V end lost 2 bases, the J end lost 3 bases, and 11 bases lay between the germline ends. Here the CDR3 DNA reads TGCGCCAGCAGCCAAAGAGGTGGACACTACGAGCAGTACTTC. Protein sequence: CASSQRGGHYEQYF.

The CDR3 nucleotides are TGTGCCAGCTCACCATTTGGACAGTCTAGCTCCTATAATTCACCCCTCCACTTT. Protein product: CASSPFGQSSSYNSPLHF. The chain uses TRBV18 and TRBJ1-6; D is possibly TRBD1 (6 bases). The CDR3 runs 18 residues. V lost 2 bases to trimming and J lost 0 bases, with 14 bases between them. Per germline, CDR1 KGHSH and CDR2 LQKENI. Drawing the rest from reference TRBV18 and TRBJ1-6, the complete variable domain is NAGVMQNPRHLVRRRGQEARLRCSPMKGHSHVYWYRQLPEEGLKFMVYLQKENIIDESGMPKERFSAEFPKEGPSILRIQQVVRGDSAAYFCASSPFGQSSSYNSPLHFGNGTRLTVT.

V is TRBV19 and J is TRBJ2-7; 7 nucleotides agree with TRBD1. The CDR3 consists of 17 residues. The germline CDR1 and CDR2 sequences are LNHDA and SQIVND (reference sequence). V dropped 3 bases and J dropped 2; count of bases not matched to a gene: 13. The CDR3 protein is CASSMATGTAFPYEQYF. The CDR3 DNA is TGTGCCAGTAGTATGGCGACCGGGACAGCCTTTCCCTACGAGCAGTACTTC. Variable domain in full (rest from reference TRBV19 and TRBJ2-7): DGGITQSPKYLFRKEGQNVTLSCEQNLNHDAMYWYRQDPGQGLRLIYYSQIVNDFQKGDIAEGYSVSREKKESFPLTVTSAQKNPTAFYLCASSMATGTAFPYEQYFGPGTRLTVT.

The genes are TRBV27 and TRBJ2-3, with a possible D match to TRBD1 (5 bases). The CDR3 runs 15 residues. Germline values: CDR1 MNHEY, CDR2 SMNVEV (reference sequence). Trimming took 1 base from V and 0 from J, leaving 8 bases between them. CDR3 sequence reads: CASSLLTASTDTQYF. For the CDR3, the DNA is TGTGCCAGCAGTTTATTGACAGCTAGCACAGATACGCAGTATTTT.

V usage is TRBV5-6 and J usage is TRBJ1-2; TRBD1 matches 11 bases. Trimming cost V 0 bases and J 2 bases; bases outside gene matches: 12. The CDR3 is 19 residues long. Per the germline V gene, CDR1 is SGHDT and CDR2 is YYEEEE. In DNA, the CDR3 is TGTGCCAGCAGCTTGGTCTCCGTGGCGGGACAGGGGGGGAACTATGGCTACACCTTC. It specifies CASSLVSVAGQGGNYGYTF. The complete variable domain, with remaining parts taken from reference TRBV5-6 and TRBJ1-2, reads DAGVTQSPTHLIKTRGQQVTLRCSPKSGHDTVSWYQQALGQGPQFIFQYYEEEERQRGNFPDRFSGHQFPNYSSELNVNALLLGDSALYLCASSLVSVAGQGGNYGYTFGSGTRLTVV.

V and J are TRBV5-8 and TRBJ1-5; the D is unclear. CDR1 and CDR2 from the germline V gene are SGHTS and YDEGEE. CDR3 length: 14 residues. V was cut by 3 bases and J by 0 bases, with 7 bases left in between. The DNA of the CDR3 is TGTGCCAGCAGCTCAACGGGTAGCAATCAGCCCCAGCATTTT. Its translation: CASSSTGSNQPQHF.

The V and J genes are TRBV29-1 and TRBJ1-2; the D gene is possibly TRBD1 (6 bases). The CDR3 extends over 13 amino acids. Deletions cut 6 bases from V and 4 bases from J, with 15 bases between. The V gene's germline CDR1 is SQVTM and CDR2 ANQGSEA. DNA of the CDR3: TGCAGCGTCAAAGGGGGGGCCGGCTATGGCTACACCTTC. Encoded protein: CSVKGGAGYGYTF. Full variable domain (remainder filled in from reference TRBV29-1 and TRBJ1-2): SAVISQKPSRDICQRGTSLTIQCQVDSQVTMMFWYRQQPGQSLTLIATANQGSEATYESGFVIDKFPISRPNLTFSTLTVSNMSPEDSSIYLCSVKGGAGYGYTFGSGTRLTVV.

Worth noting for this clone: The same CDR3 also results from other DNA sequences found in this sample. The rearrangement links TRBV7-9 to TRBJ1-2; 8 bases map to TRBD1. CDR3 size: 14 residues. Germline V gene data show CDR1 as SEHNR and CDR2 as FQNEAQ (reference sequence). J gave up 4 bases and V 1 base, and 2 bases lay outside the gene matches. The CDR3 protein is CASSLGTGGYGYTF. In DNA form, the CDR3 reads TGTGCCAGCAGCTTAGGAACAGGGGGCTATGGCTACACCTTC.

V usage is TRBV19 and J usage is TRBJ1-2; tentative D call: TRBD1 (5 bases). The CDR3 has 15 residues. Per the germline V gene, CDR1 is LNHDA and CDR2 is SQIVND (reference sequence). V was cut by 3 bases and J by 4 bases, with 15 bases left in between. Here the CDR3 DNA reads TGTGCCAGTAGTATCCCAGGGAAGGGCATCTATGGCTACACCTTC. Residues: CASSIPGKGIYGYTF. Supplemented by reference TRBV19 and TRBJ1-2, the full variable domain reads DGGITQSPKYLFRKEGQNVTLSCEQNLNHDAMYWYRQDPGQGLRLIYYSQIVNDFQKGDIAEGYSVSREKKESFPLTVTSAQKNPTAFYLCASSIPGKGIYGYTFGSGTRLTVV.